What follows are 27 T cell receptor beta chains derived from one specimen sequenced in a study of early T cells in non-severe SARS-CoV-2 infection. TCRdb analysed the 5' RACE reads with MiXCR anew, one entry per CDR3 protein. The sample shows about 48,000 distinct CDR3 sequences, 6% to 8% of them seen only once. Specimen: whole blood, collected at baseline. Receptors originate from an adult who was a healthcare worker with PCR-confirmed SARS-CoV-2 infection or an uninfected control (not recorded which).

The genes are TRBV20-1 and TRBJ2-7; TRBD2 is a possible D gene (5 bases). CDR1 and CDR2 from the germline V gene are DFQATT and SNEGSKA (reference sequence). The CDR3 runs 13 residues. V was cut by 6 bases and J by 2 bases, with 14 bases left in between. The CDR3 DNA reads TGCAGTGCCTCCCTAGCTCAAACCTACGAGCAGTACTTC. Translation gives CSASLAQTYEQYF.

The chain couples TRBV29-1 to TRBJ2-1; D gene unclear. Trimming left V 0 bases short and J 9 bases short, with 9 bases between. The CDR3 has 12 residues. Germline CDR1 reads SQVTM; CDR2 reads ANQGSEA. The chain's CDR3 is CSVEDDLVEQFF. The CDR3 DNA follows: TGCAGCGTTGAAGATGATTTGGTTGAGCAGTTCTTC.

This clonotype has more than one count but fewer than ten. CDR3 bases: TGTGCCAGCAGTTCTCTAGCGGGAGGGCCCCACGGGGAGCTGTTTTTT. Its translation: CASSSLAGGPHGELFF. This sequence joins TRBV12-3 or TRBV12-4 and TRBJ2-2, with 12 bases fitting TRBD2. This CDR3 contains 16 residues. The trim removed 4 bases at V and 7 bases at J, leaving 7 bases unmatched.

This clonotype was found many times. The CDR3 loop is CSARRGNTNEKLFF. The CDR3 DNA is TGCAGTGCTAGGAGGGGCAATACTAATGAAAAACTGTTTTTT. J is TRBJ1-4 and V is TRBV20-1; weak D call: TRBD1 (5 bases). The germline V and J ends were trimmed by 3 bases and 2 bases, with 10 bases remaining between them. The germline V gene has CDR1 DFQATT and CDR2 SNEGSKA (reference sequence). CDR3 length: 14 residues.

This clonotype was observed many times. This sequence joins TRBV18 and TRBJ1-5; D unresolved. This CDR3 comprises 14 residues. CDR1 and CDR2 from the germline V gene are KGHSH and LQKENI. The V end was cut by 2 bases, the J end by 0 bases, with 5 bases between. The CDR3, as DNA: TGTGCCAGCTCACCAGATTATAGCAATCAGCCCCAGCATTTT. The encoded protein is CASSPDYSNQPQHF.

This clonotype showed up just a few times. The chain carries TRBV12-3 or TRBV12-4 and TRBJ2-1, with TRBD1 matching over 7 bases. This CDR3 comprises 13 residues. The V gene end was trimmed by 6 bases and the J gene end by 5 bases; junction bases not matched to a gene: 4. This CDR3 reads CASRETGNNEQFF. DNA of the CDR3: TGTGCCAGCAGGGAGACAGGGAACAATGAGCAGTTCTTC.

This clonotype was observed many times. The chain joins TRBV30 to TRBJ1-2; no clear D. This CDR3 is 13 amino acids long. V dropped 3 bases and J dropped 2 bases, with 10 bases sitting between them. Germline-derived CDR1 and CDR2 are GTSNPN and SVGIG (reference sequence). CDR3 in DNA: TGTGCCTGGAGAGGAATAGGGAACTATGGCTACACCTTC. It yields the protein CAWRGIGNYGYTF.

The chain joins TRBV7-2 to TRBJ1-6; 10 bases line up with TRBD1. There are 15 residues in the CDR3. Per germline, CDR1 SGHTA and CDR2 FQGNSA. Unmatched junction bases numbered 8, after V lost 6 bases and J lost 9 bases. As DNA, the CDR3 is TGTGCCAGCAGGTTGCCCGGGACAGGGGCTTCACCCCTCCACTTT. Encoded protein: CASRLPGTGASPLHF.

This CDR3 is CASSLRPQETQYF. CDR3 nucleotides: TGTGCCAGCAGCTTACGTCCACAAGAGACCCAGTACTTC. The rearrangement links TRBV11-1 to TRBJ2-5; D not certain. Germline V gene sequence: CDR1 SGHAT, CDR2 FQDESV (reference sequence). The CDR3 runs 13 residues. Trimming pared 2 bases from V and 2 bases from J, leaving 6 bases between.

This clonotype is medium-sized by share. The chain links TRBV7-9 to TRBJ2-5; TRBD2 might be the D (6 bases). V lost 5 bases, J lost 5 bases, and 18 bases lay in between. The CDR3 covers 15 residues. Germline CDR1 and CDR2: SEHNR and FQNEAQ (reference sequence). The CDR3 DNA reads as TGTGCCAGCAGCGGCGGGACCAACCGAACGGAGACCCAGTACTTC. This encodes CASSGGTNRTETQYF.

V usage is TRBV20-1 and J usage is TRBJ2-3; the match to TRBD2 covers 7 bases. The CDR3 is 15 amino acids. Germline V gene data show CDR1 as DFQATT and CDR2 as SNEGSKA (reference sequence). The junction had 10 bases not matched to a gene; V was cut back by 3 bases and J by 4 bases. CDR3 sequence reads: CSASGASGGADTQYF. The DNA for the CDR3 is TGCAGTGCTAGTGGGGCTAGCGGAGGGGCAGATACGCAGTATTTT.

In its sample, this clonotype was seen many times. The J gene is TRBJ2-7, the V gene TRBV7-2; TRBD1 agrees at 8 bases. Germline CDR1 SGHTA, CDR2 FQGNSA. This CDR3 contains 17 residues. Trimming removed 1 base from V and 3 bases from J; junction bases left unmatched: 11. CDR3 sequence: CASSLDPRTGLIYEQYF. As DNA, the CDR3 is TGTGCCAGCAGCTTAGATCCTCGGACAGGGCTAATCTACGAGCAGTACTTC.

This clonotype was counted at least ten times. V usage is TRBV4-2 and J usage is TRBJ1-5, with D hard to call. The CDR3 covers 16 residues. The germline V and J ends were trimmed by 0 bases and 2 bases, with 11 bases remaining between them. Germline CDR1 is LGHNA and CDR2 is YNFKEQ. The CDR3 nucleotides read TGTGCCAGCAGCCAAGATTCGGGCTCCGGCAATCAGCCCCAGCATTTT. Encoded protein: CASSQDSGSGNQPQHF.

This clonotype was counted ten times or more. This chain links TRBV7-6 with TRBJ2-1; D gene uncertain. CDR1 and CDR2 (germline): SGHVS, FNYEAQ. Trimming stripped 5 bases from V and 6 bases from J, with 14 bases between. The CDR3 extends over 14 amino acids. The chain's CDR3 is CASSLEEAINEQFF. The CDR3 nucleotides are TGTGCCAGCAGCCTAGAAGAAGCAATCAATGAGCAGTTCTTC.

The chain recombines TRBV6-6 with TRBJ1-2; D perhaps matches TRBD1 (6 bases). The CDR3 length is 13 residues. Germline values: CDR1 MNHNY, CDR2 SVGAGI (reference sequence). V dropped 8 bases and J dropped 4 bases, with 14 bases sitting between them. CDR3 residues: CASHTGTRYGYTF. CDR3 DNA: TGTGCCAGCCATACAGGGACCCGCTATGGCTACACCTTC.

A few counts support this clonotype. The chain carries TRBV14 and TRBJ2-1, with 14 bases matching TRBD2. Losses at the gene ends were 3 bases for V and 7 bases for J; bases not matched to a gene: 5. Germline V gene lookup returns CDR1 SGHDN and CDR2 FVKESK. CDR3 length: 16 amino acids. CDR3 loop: CASSQEGLAGVNEQFF. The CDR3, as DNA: TGTGCCAGCAGCCAGGAGGGACTAGCGGGAGTTAATGAGCAGTTCTTC.

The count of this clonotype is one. The CDR3 sequence is CASYEPTLNSGTTYEQYF. The DNA of the CDR3 is TGTGCCAGCTACGAACCGACTTTAAATAGCGGGACGACCTACGAGCAGTACTTC. V is TRBV2 and J is TRBJ2-7; 8 bases are shared with TRBD2. The CDR3 contains 18 residues. V lost 8 bases and J lost 2; bases outside the gene matches: 20. Germline CDR1 reads SNHLY; CDR2 reads FYNNEI.

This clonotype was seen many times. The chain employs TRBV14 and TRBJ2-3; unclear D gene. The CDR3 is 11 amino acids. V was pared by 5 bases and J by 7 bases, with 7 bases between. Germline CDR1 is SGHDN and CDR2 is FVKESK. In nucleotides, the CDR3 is TGTGCCAGCAGCGCATCTAATACGCAGTATTTT. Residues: CASSASNTQYF.

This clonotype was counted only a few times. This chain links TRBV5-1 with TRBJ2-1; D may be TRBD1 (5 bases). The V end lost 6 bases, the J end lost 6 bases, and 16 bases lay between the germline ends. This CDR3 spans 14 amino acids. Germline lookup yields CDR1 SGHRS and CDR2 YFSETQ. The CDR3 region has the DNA TGCGCCAGCACCCAGGGCCCTTGGGCCAATGAGCAGTTCTTC. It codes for CASTQGPWANEQFF.

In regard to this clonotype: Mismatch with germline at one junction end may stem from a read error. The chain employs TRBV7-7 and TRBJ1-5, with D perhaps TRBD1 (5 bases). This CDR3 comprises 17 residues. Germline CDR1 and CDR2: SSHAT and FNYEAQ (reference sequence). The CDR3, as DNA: TGTGCTAGCAGCCGAGGAGGAGGGGACCATAGCAATCAGCCCCAGCATTTT. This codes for CASSRGGGDHSNQPQHF.

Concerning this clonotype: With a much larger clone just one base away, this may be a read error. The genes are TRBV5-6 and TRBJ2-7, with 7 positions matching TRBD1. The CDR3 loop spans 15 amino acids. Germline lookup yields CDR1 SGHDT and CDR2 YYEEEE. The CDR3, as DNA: TGTGTCAGCAGCTTGGAGACAGGGAAACTACACGAGCAGTACTTC. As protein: CVSSLETGKLHEQYF.

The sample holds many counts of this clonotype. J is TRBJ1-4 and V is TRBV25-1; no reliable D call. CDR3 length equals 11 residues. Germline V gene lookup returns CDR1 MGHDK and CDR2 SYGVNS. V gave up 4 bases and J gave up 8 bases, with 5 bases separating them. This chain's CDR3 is CASSVSEKLFF. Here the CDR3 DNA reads TGTGCCAGCAGTGTTAGCGAAAAACTGTTTTTT.

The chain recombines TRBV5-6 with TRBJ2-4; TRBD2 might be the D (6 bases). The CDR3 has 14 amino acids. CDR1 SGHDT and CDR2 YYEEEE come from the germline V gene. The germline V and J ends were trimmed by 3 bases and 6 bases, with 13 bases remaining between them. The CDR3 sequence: CASSSRTIRNIQYF. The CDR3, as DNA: TGTGCCAGCAGCTCAAGGACTATCAGAAACATTCAGTACTTC. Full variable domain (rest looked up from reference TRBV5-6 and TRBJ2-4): DAGVTQSPTHLIKTRGQQVTLRCSPKSGHDTVSWYQQALGQGPQFIFQYYEEEERQRGNFPDRFSGHQFPNYSSELNVNALLLGDSALYLCASSSRTIRNIQYFGAGTRLSVL.

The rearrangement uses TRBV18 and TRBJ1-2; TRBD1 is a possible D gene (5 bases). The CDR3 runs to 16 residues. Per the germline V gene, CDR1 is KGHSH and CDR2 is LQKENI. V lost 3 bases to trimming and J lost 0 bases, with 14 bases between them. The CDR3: CASSPAQGVANYGYTF. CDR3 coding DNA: TGTGCCAGCTCACCGGCTCAGGGCGTAGCTAACTATGGCTACACCTTC.

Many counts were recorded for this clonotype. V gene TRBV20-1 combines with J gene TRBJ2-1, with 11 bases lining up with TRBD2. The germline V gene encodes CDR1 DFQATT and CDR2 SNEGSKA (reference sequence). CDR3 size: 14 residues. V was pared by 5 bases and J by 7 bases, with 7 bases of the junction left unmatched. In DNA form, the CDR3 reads TGCAGTGCTTTGACTAGCGGGATTTTAAATGAGCAGTTCTTC. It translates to CSALTSGILNEQFF.

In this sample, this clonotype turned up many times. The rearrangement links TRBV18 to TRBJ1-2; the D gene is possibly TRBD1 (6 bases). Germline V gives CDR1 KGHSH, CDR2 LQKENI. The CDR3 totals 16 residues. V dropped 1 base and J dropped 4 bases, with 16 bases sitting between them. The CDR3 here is CASSPRSQEGGYGYTF. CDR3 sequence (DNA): TGTGCCAGCTCACCACGGAGTCAGGAGGGGGGCTATGGCTACACCTTC. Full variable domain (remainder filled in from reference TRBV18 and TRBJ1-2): NAGVMQNPRHLVRRRGQEARLRCSPMKGHSHVYWYRQLPEEGLKFMVYLQKENIIDESGMPKERFSAEFPKEGPSILRIQQVVRGDSAAYFCASSPRSQEGGYGYTFGSGTRLTVV.

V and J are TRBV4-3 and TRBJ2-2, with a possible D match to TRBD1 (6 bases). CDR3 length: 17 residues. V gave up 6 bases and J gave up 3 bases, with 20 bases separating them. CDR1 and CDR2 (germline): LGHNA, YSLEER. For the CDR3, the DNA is TGCGCCAGCAGTTTGGGACATGGAGTTTTGGACACCGGGGAGCTGTTTTTT. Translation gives CASSLGHGVLDTGELFF.